This TCR beta chain was captured in a study of T cells in Graves' hyperthyroidism and ophthalmopathy. This clonotype was picked up many times. CDR1 LNHNV and CDR2 YYDKDF come from the germline V gene (reference sequence). The CDR3 runs to 18 residues. V lost 1 base to trimming and J lost 2 bases; unmatched junction nucleotides: 9. Researchers amplified the TCR beta CDR3 regions from RNA transcripts. The study used the HTBI primer set for a first-round RT-PCR of the TCR CDR3. MiXCR, run by TCRdb on the multiplex PCR reads, gives a single entry per CDR3 protein. The sample records 690,000 or so distinct CDR3 sequences, approximately 19% being singletons.

The chain recombines TRBV15 with TRBJ2-1; 9 bases map to TRBD1. The sequence was obtained from a woman in her forties or fifties with Graves' hyperthyroidism that later progressed to Graves' ophthalmopathy. The sequenced material came from blood. The CDR3 sequence: CATSRVTQGQGPYNEQFF. As DNA, the CDR3 is TGTGCCACCAGCAGAGTAACTCAGGGACAGGGACCCTACAATGAGCAGTTCTTC.